The source of this T cell receptor beta chain is a study of cytomegalovirus exposure and HLA in healthy donors. This clone was seen only a few times. CDR1 is MNHEY, CDR2 SMNVEV, per germline (reference sequence). Trimming left V 5 bases short and J 2 bases short, with 4 bases between. This CDR3 contains 11 residues. Profiled with immunoSEQ multiplex PCR; TCRdb holds only in-frame clones, not every one. Here the sample spans a few hundred thousand clones, 80% to 90% being singletons. The sample was PBMCs. The clonotype originates from a woman aged 18-29 years in good health and CMV-seronegative. The chain links TRBV27 to TRBJ2-7; D not certain. The CDR3: CASSPAYEQYF. CDR3 nucleotides: TGTGCCAGCAGTCCCGCCTACGAGCAGTACTTC.